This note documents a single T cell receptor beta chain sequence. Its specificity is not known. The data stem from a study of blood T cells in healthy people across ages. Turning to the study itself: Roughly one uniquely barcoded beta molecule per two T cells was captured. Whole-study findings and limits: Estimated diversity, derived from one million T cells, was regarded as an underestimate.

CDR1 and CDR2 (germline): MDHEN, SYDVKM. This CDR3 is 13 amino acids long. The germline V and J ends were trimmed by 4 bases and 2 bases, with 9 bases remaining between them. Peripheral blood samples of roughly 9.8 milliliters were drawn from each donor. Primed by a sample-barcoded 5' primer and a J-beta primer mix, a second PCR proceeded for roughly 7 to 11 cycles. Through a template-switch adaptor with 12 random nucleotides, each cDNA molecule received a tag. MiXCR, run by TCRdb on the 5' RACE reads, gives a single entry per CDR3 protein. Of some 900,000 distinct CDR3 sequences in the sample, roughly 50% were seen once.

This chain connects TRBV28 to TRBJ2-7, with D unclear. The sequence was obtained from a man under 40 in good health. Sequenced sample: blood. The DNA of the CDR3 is TGTGCCAGCAGTTCCATCCTCACCTACGAGCAGTACTTC. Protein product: CASSSILTYEQYF. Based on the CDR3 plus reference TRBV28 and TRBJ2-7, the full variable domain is DVKVTQSSRYLVKRTGEKVFLECVQDMDHENMFWYRQDPGLGLRLIYFSYDVKMKEKGDIPEGYSVSREKKERFSLILESASTNQTSMYLCASSSILTYEQYFGPGTRLTVT.